This is a list of T cell receptor beta chains from one sample in a study of T cell clones after liver transplantation. Sequenced by immunoSEQ multiplex PCR; TCRdb stores in-frame clones only, minus some. Of 75,000 to 100,000 clones listed, 65% to 85% are singletons. The starting material was CD4+ T cells from blood, obtained roughly 3.5 years after liver transplant. The source is a human patient who received a liver transplant. The graft donor may account for some of the T cells. CDR3s include the opening cysteine and the closing phenylalanine or tryptophan. A D gene is named only where the DNA matches it firmly. Not all rows give a size; the values are once, few, many and, for expanded clones, a class.

V	J	D	size	DNA	CDR3
TRBV28	TRBJ2-7	-	-	TGTGCCAGCAGTCCCGGGGGTAGCCGGCAGTACTTC	CASSPGGSRQYF
TRBV5-1	TRBJ2-7	-	-	TGCGCCAGCAGCTTGGCCCAAACCCCTTCGTCTGTCCTGTACTTC	CASSLAQTPSSVLYF
TRBV5-1	TRBJ2-5	-	-	TGCGCCAGCAGCTTGGGGATATGGGCGGGAAGGGAAGAGACCCAGTACTTC	CASSLGIWAGREETQYF
TRBV7-6	TRBJ1-3	-	-	TGTGCCAGCAGCTTAGGGAGTACACTAGACTCTGGAAACACCATATATTTT	CASSLGSTLDSGNTIYF
TRBV6-1	TRBJ2-1	-	few	TGTGCCAGCAATCGGGACTCGAGTCCTGAGAATGAGCAGTTCTTC	CASNRDSSPENEQFF
TRBV19	TRBJ2-6	-	-	TGTGCCAGTAGGAGTTTGACGGCTGGGGCCAACGTCCTGACTTTC	CASRSLTAGANVLTF
TRBV28	TRBJ2-4	-	-	TGTGCCAGTCGCGGGACGAAGGGGGCACGACCCAAAAACATTCAGTACTTC	CASRGTKGARPKNIQYF
TRBV5-1	TRBJ2-1	-	-	TGCGCCAGCAGCTTACTAGACAATGAGCAGTTCTTC	CASSLLDNEQFF
TRBV11-2	TRBJ1-4	-	-	TGTGCCAGCAGCCCAGGATTTGTTAATGAAAAACTGTTTTTT	CASSPGFVNEKLFF
TRBV5-1	TRBJ2-1	TRBD1	-	TGCGCCAGCAGCTTGGATCCAGGGGGCGCAGGGTTCCAGTTCTTC	CASSLDPGGAGFQFF
TRBV5-4	TRBJ2-1	TRBD2	-	TGTGCCAGCAGCTCCGGGGGAGCGGGAGGCTACAATGAGCAGTTCTTC	CASSSGGAGGYNEQFF
TRBV18	TRBJ2-7	TRBD2	-	TGTGCCAGCTCACCAAAGCGGGAGGGTTACGAGCAGTACTTC	CASSPKREGYEQYF
TRBV27	TRBJ1-2	-	-	TGTGCCAGCAGTTTATGGAGGAACTATGGCTACACCTTC	CASSLWRNYGYTF
TRBV7-3	TRBJ2-2	-	-	TGTGCCAGCAGCCCCCACCTCCTTCGAACGGCTAACACCGGGGAGCTGTTTTTT	CASSPHLLRTANTGELFF
TRBV9	TRBJ2-5	TRBD2	-	TGTGCCAGCAGCGCGGGACTAGCGGGAGGAGAGACCCAGTACTTC	CASSAGLAGGETQYF
TRBV7-2	TRBJ2-1	TRBD1	-	TGTGCCAGCAGCCGGGACAGGGGGCCGAATGAGCAGTTCTTC	CASSRDRGPNEQFF
TRBV27	TRBJ2-3	-	-	TGTGCCAGCAGTTTATCTAAATGGGGACTGGGGATGGCAGATACGCAGTATTTT	CASSLSKWGLGMADTQYF
TRBV5-4	TRBJ2-1	TRBD2	-	TGTGCCAGCAGCTTGGGACTAGCGGGAGACAATGAGCAGTTCTTC	CASSLGLAGDNEQFF
TRBV2	TRBJ2-5	-	few	TGTGCCAGCAGTGAGGTCAACCGTCAAGAGACCCAGTACTTC	CASSEVNRQETQYF
TRBV5-1	TRBJ1-2	TRBD1	once	TGCGCCAGCAGCGCCGGACAGGGATCAGCTAACTATGGCTACACCTTC	CASSAGQGSANYGYTF
TRBV2	TRBJ2-2	-	-	TGTGCCAGCAGTCCCCGGACTAACACCGGGGAGCTGTTTTTT	CASSPRTNTGELFF
TRBV14	TRBJ1-1	TRBD1	-	TGTGCCAGCAGCCCGAATGCACACCGGACAGGTTGGAACACTGAAGCTTTCTTT	CASSPNAHRTGWNTEAFF
TRBV11-2	TRBJ2-1	-	-	TGTGCCAGCGGCCTGGACTGGAAGGTTTGGGAGCAGTTCTTC	CASGLDWKVWEQFF
TRBV6-5	TRBJ2-2	-	-	TGTGCCAGCAGAGCCGCCGGGGAGCTGTTTTTT	CASRAAGELFF
TRBV2	TRBJ1-5	TRBD1	few	TGTGCCAGCAGTGAAGAAGGGGGCGGAAGGCAGCCCCAGCATTTT	CASSEEGGGRQPQHF
TRBV19	TRBJ1-5	-	-	TGTGCCAGTAGTATAGTCCATCAGCCCCAGCATTTT	CASSIVHQPQHF
TRBV5-4	TRBJ2-7	-	-	TGTGCCAGCAGCTTGGGCGGGGAGTCCTACGAGCAGTACTTC	CASSLGGESYEQYF
TRBV4-1	TRBJ2-3	TRBD2	-	TGCGCCAGCAGCCAAACGACTAGCGGGAGGACCACAGATACGCAGTATTTT	CASSQTTSGRTTDTQYF